Presented here are 10 T cell receptor beta chains from one specimen sequenced in a study of blood T cell repertoires in COVID-19. Some clones are missing from TCRdb's copy, which holds only in-frame ones; the method was immunoSEQ multiplex PCR. This sample has fewer than 500,000 clones, with around 89% found just once. The sequenced material came from PBMCs or T cells enriched from blood (not recorded which). These receptor sequences come from a woman younger than 45 with acute COVID-19.

V is TRBV9 and J is TRBJ1-4; D uncertain. Trimming took 1 base from V and 7 from J, leaving 17 bases between them. The CDR3 has 16 residues. The germline V gene has CDR1 SGDLS and CDR2 YYNGEE. The CDR3 protein is CASSVPETGVSEKLFF. DNA of the CDR3: TGTGCCAGCAGCGTACCGGAAACCGGGGTATCTGAAAAACTGTTTTTT.

Written as DNA, the CDR3 is TGTGCCAGCAGCTTGGCGGGACAGGGTAACTATGGCTACACCTTC. Its translation is CASSLAGQGNYGYTF. The chain combines TRBV5-4 with TRBJ1-2, with 9 nucleotides matching TRBD1. The CDR3 is made up of 15 amino acids. V shed 0 bases and J 1 base; nucleotides not matched to a gene: 1. Germline V gene sequence: CDR1 SGHNT, CDR2 YYREEE (reference sequence).

V is TRBV5-1 and J is TRBJ2-7; D perhaps matches TRBD2 (5 bases). V dropped 4 bases and J dropped 3 bases, with 11 bases sitting between them. This CDR3 has 13 amino acids. From germline, CDR1 is SGHRS and CDR2 YFSETQ. The CDR3 spells CASSGGRLYEQYF. CDR3 sequence (DNA): TGCGCCAGCAGCGGAGGACGGCTCTACGAGCAGTACTTC.

CDR3 sequence (DNA): TGTGCCAGCCTCCCAGGCAGTAACTCCTACAATGAGCAGTTCTTC. Amino acids: CASLPGSNSYNEQFF. This chain uses TRBV2 with TRBJ2-1, with D hard to call. Trimming removed 8 bases from V and 0 bases from J, with 14 bases in between. The CDR3 is made up of 15 amino acids. The germline V gene has CDR1 SNHLY and CDR2 FYNNEI.

The chain combines TRBV7-3 with TRBJ1-1; D gene ambiguous. The V and J ends lost 5 bases and 1 base respectively, with 5 bases between them. CDR1 and CDR2 (germline): SGHTA, FQGTGA. The CDR3 spans 12 residues. The CDR3 sequence is CASSAQNTEAFF. CDR3 DNA: TGTGCCAGCAGCGCACAGAACACTGAAGCTTTCTTT. Using reference TRBV7-3 and TRBJ1-1 for the parts outside the CDR3, the full variable domain is GAGVSQTPSNKVTEKGKYVELRCDPISGHTALYWYRQSLGQGPEFLIYFQGTGAADDSGLPNDRFFAVRPEGSVSTLKIQRTERGDSAVYLCASSAQNTEAFFGQGTRLTVV.

The chain links TRBV5-1 to TRBJ1-6, with 8 nucleotides matching TRBD1. The CDR3 is made up of 16 amino acids. The germline V gene encodes CDR1 SGHRS and CDR2 YFSETQ. Trimming cost V 4 bases and J 6 bases; bases outside gene matches: 9. The CDR3 DNA is TGCGCCAGCAGCATTGACAGGGGAATAGGTAATTCACCCCTCCACTTT. Protein: CASSIDRGIGNSPLHF.

The chain has TRBV18 and TRBJ2-2; 8 bases line up with TRBD1. The ends lost 1 base at V and 1 base at J; junction bases unmatched: 2. The germline gives CDR1 KGHSH, CDR2 LQKENI. CDR3 length equals 16 residues. CDR3 bases: TGTGCCAGCTCACCACGACAGGGGTGGAACACCGGGGAGCTGTTTTTT. The encoded protein is CASSPRQGWNTGELFF.

The rearrangement links TRBV29-1 to TRBJ1-2; D remains ambiguous. Trimming took off 4 bases at V and 4 bases at J, with 25 bases between the two ends. The CDR3 contains 17 residues. CDR1 and CDR2 from the germline V gene are SQVTM and ANQGSEA. CDR3: CSVVPRLTMASTYGYTF. CDR3 coding DNA: TGCAGCGTTGTACCTAGGCTAACTATGGCTTCGACCTATGGCTACACCTTC.

Details on this clone: Other DNA sequences within the sample encode an identical CDR3. The chain is built from TRBV7-9 and TRBJ1-2; D may be TRBD1 (5 bases). V was clipped by 0 bases and J by 6 bases, with 5 bases between them. CDR1 is SEHNR and CDR2 is FQNEAQ in the germline V gene (reference sequence). This CDR3 comprises 12 residues. CDR3 amino acids: CASSLAGDGYTF. CDR3 sequence (DNA): TGTGCCAGCAGCTTAGCAGGGGATGGCTACACCTTC.

This chain uses TRBV18 with TRBJ1-3; 8 bases map to TRBD1. This CDR3 has 15 residues. Germline V lookup: CDR1 KGHSH, CDR2 LQKENI. The V segment lost 3 bases and the J segment 0 bases; nucleotides outside the gene matches: 1. The CDR3 protein is CASSPGTGSGNTIYF. CDR3 in DNA: TGTGCCAGCTCACCCGGGACAGGCTCTGGAAACACCATATATTTT. The complete variable domain, with remaining parts taken from reference TRBV18 and TRBJ1-3, reads NAGVMQNPRHLVRRRGQEARLRCSPMKGHSHVYWYRQLPEEGLKFMVYLQKENIIDESGMPKERFSAEFPKEGPSILRIQQVVRGDSAAYFCASSPGTGSGNTIYFGEGSWLTVV.